This T cell receptor beta chain stems from a study of blood T cell repertoires in COVID-19. Overall study: Samples of COVID-19 (acute and convalescent) were obtained from the United States, Italy and Spain. From T cells, B-cell-depleted T cells, or PBMCs came the material, which was cDNA or gDNA.

Germline V gene data show CDR1 as SGHRS and CDR2 as YFSETQ. The J segment lost 6 bases and the V segment lost 4 bases, leaving 7 bases of the junction unmatched. This CDR3 comprises 14 residues. TCRdb keeps only in-frame clones here, not all; method: immunoSEQ multiplex PCR. Of 250,000 to 400,000 clones listed, roughly nine tenths are singletons. The sequenced sample was peripheral blood. The chain uses TRBV5-1 and TRBJ1-1, with 9 bases lining up with TRBD1. The TCR sequence derives from a woman between 25 and 40 years old with COVID-19, enrolled during active disease. The CDR3 DNA follows: TGCGCCAGCAGCACTTGGACAGGGGTTTCTGAAGCTTTCTTT. Its protein product is CASSTWTGVSEAFF.